This TCR beta chain comes out of a study of blood T cell repertoires in COVID-19. The wider study: Whether acute or convalescent, the COVID-19 samples came from the United States, Italy and Spain. Nucleic acid was either cDNA or gDNA, and it came from T cells, B-cell-depleted T cells, or PBMCs.

Per the authors' pipeline: Counts of nucleated cells, estimated from reference gene primer amplification, were obtained. Sequencing used immunoSEQ multiplex PCR; TCRdb keeps in-frame clones, though not all of them. V and J calls and clone size are given by that table; D and trimming were obtained from the DNA. Among approximately 240,000 clones listed, around 80% were seen once. The receptor was derived from an elderly woman with active or convalescent COVID-19. The sample taken for sequencing was peripheral blood.

The CDR3 sequence is CASSSRDRVRGEQYF. The CDR3 DNA reads TGTGCCAGTAGCTCCCGGGACAGGGTGAGAGGCGAGCAGTACTTC. The gene calls are TRBV19 and TRBJ2-7, with 9 bases lining up with TRBD1. Trimming cost V 6 bases and J 6 bases; bases outside gene matches: 12. The CDR3 runs to 15 residues. CDR1 is LNHDA, CDR2 SQIVND, per germline (reference sequence).